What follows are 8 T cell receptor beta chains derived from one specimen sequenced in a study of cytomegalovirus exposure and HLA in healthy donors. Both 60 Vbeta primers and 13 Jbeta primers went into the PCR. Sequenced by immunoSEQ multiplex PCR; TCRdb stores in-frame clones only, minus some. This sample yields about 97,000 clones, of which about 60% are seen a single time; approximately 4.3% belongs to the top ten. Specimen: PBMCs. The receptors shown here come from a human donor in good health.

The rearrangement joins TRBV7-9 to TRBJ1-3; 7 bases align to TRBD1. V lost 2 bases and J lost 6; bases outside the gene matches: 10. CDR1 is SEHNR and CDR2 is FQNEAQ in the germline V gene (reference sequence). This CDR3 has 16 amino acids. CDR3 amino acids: CASSLTATGPANTIYF. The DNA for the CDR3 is TGTGCCAGCAGCTTAACCGCGACAGGGCCGGCAAACACCATATATTTT.

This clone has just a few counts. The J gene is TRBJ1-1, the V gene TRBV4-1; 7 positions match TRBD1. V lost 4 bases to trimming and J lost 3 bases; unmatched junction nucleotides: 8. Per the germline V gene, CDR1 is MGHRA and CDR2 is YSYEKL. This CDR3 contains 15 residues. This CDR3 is CASSPPYRGYTEAFF. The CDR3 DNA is TGCGCCAGCAGCCCCCCTTACAGGGGTTACACTGAAGCTTTCTTT.

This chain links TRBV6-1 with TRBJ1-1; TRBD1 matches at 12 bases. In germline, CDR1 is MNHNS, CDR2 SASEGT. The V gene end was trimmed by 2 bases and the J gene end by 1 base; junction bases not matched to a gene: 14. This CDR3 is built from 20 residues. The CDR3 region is CASSEIDLMGQGAGNTEAFF. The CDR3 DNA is TGTGCCAGCAGTGAAATAGATTTGATGGGACAGGGGGCGGGGAACACTGAAGCTTTCTTT.

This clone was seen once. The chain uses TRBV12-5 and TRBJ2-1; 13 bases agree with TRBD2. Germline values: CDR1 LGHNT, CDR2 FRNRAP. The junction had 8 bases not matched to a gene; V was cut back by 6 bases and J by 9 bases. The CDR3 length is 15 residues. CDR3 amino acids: CASGPGLAGEGEQFF. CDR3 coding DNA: TGTGCTAGTGGCCCCGGACTAGCGGGAGAGGGTGAGCAGTTCTTC.

CDR3 region: CASSQTGGQETQYF. The CDR3 nucleotides read TGTGCCAGCAGCCAGACAGGGGGCCAAGAGACCCAGTACTTC. The chain links TRBV2 to TRBJ2-5, with 9 bases lining up with TRBD1. Germline CDR1 reads SNHLY; CDR2 reads FYNNEI. This CDR3 is 14 amino acids long. The V segment lost 6 bases and the J segment 1 base; nucleotides outside the gene matches: 3.

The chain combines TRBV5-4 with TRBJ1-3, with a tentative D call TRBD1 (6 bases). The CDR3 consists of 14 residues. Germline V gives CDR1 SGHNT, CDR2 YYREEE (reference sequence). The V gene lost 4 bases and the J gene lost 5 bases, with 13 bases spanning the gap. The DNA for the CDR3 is TGTGCCAGCAGCGGGGACACGGGGCGAAACACCATATATTTT. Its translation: CASSGDTGRNTIYF.

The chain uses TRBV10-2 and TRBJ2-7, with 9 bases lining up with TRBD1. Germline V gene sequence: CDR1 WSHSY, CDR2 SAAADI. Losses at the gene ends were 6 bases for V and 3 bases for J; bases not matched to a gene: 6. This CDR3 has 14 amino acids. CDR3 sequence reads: CASRSDRGSYEQYF. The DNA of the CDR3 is TGCGCCAGCAGATCGGACAGGGGAAGCTACGAGCAGTACTTC.

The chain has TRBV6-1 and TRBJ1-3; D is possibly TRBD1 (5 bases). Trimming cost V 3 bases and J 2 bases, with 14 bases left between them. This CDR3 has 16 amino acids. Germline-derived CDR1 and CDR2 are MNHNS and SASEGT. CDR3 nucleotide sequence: TGTGCCAGCAGTGAGATCTTGACAGAGACTGGAAACACCATATATTTT. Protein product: CASSEILTETGNTIYF.